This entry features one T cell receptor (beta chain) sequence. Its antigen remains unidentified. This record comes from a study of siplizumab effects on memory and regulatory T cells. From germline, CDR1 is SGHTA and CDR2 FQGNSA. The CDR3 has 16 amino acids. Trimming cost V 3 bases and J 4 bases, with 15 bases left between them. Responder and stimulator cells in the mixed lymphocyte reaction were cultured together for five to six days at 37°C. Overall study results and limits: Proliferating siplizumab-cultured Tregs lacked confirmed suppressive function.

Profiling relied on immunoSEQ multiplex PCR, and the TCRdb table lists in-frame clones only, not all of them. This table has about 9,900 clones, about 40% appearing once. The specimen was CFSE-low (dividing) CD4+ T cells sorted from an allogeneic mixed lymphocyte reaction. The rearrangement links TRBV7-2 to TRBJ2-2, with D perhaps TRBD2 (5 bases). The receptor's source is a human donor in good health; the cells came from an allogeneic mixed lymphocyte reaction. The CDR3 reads CASSLARSGITGELFF. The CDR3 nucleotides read TGTGCCAGCAGCTTGGCCAGGAGCGGAATCACCGGGGAGCTGTTTTTT.